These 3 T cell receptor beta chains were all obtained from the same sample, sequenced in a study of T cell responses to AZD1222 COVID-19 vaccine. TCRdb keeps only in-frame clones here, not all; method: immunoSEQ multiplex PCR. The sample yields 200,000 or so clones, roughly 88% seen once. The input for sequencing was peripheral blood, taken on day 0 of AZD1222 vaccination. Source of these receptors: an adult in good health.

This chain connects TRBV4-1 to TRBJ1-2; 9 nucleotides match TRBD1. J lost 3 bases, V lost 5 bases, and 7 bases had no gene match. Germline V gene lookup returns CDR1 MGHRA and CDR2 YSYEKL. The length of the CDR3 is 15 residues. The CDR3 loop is CASSNRGRGDYGYTF. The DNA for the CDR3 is TGCGCCAGCAGCAACAGGGGGCGAGGGGACTATGGCTACACCTTC.

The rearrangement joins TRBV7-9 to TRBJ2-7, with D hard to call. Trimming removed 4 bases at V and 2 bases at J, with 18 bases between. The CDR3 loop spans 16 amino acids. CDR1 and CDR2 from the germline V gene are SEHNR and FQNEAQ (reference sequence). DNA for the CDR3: TGTGCCAGCAGCTCGAAAATCTCCGGATACCCCTACGAGCAGTACTTC. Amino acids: CASSSKISGYPYEQYF.

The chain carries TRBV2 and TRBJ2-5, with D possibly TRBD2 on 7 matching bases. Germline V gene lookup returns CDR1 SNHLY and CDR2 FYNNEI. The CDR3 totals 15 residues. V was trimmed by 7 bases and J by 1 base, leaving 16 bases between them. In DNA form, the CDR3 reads TGTGCCAGCACCCCCCCGGGGGGCCGCCAAGAGACCCAGTACTTC. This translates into CASTPPGGRQETQYF.